A selection of T cell receptor beta chains follows, all from one sample in a study of OX40 agonist ivuxolimab in advanced cancers. This table comes from immunoSEQ multiplex PCR, and its TCRdb copy is limited to in-frame clones, with some not included. The data contain roughly 60,000 clones, around 90% of them singletons. The specimen was CD4+ or CD8+ T cells sorted from blood, collected in a trial of the OX40 agonist ivuxolimab. The origin of the receptors is an adult with an advanced solid tumor such as melanoma, head and neck, liver or kidney cancer. Each CDR3 is given with its conserved first and last residue. Each record gives: V gene, clone size, J gene, D gene, CDR3 DNA, CDR3 protein. The D gene is left open where the match is weak. Part of the rows lack a size; the others show once, few, many or a class for expanded clones.

V: TRBV19
size: NA
J: TRBJ2-7
D: TRBD1
DNA: TGTGCCAGTAGTAGCTCCGGGACAGCCTCCTACGAGCAGTACTTC
CDR3: CASSSSGTASYEQYF

V: TRBV5-1
size: once
J: TRBJ2-1
D: TRBD2
DNA: TGCGCCAGCAGCTTGGGGCTAGCGGGAGTAGGATCCTACAATGAGCAGTTCTTC
CDR3: CASSLGLAGVGSYNEQFF

V: TRBV29-1
size: NA
J: TRBJ1-5
D: NA
DNA: TGCAGCGTTGAAGTGGGAGAGCATCAGCCCCAGCATTTT
CDR3: CSVEVGEHQPQHF

V: TRBV15
size: NA
J: TRBJ2-5
D: TRBD1
DNA: TGTGCCACCAGCAGAGACCTGCCCCGCCCGGGACAGGGTGGAGAGACCCAGTACTTC
CDR3: CATSRDLPRPGQGGETQYF

V: TRBV27
size: once
J: TRBJ2-3
D: TRBD2
DNA: TGTGCCAGCAGTTTGGCGGGAGTGGGCACAGATACGCAGTATTTT
CDR3: CASSLAGVGTDTQYF

V: TRBV2
size: NA
J: TRBJ2-7
D: TRBD2
DNA: TGTGCCAGCAGTACTAGCGGGGGGACTACCTACGAGCAGTACTTC
CDR3: CASSTSGGTTYEQYF

V: TRBV2
size: NA
J: TRBJ2-1
D: NA
DNA: TGTGCCAGCAGCCTTGACTGGAATGAGCAGTTCTTC
CDR3: CASSLDWNEQFF

V: TRBV30
size: once
J: TRBJ1-4
D: NA
DNA: TGTGCCTGGAGGAGGGAGTACGATGAAAAACTGTTTTTT
CDR3: CAWRREYDEKLFF

V: TRBV28
size: NA
J: TRBJ2-7
D: TRBD1
DNA: TGTGCCAGCAGTTTTGGACAGGGTAAGGGGAACGAGCAGTACTTC
CDR3: CASSFGQGKGNEQYF

V: TRBV2
size: NA
J: TRBJ2-7
D: NA
DNA: TGTGCCAGCGCCTGGGTGGGGAGGGAGCAGTACTTC
CDR3: CASAWVGREQYF

V: TRBV6-5
size: NA
J: TRBJ1-1
D: TRBD1
DNA: TGTGCCACCCGGACAGGGAACACTGAAGCTTTCTTT
CDR3: CATRTGNTEAFF

V: TRBV19
size: NA
J: TRBJ2-5
D: NA
DNA: TGTGCCAGTACAGTAGCTACGGGTGAGACCCAGTACTTC
CDR3: CASTVATGETQYF

V: TRBV28
size: NA
J: TRBJ2-5
D: TRBD1
DNA: TGTGCCAGCAGTCGGGACAGTGTCGAGACCCAGTACTTC
CDR3: CASSRDSVETQYF

V: TRBV6-1
size: NA
J: TRBJ1-2
D: TRBD1
DNA: TGTGCCAGCAGTGAATTCCGGACAGGGTTATCTGGCTACACCTTC
CDR3: CASSEFRTGLSGYTF

V: TRBV9
size: NA
J: TRBJ2-1
D: NA
DNA: TGTGCCAGCAGCGTAGGGCCAGGTATTTCCTACAATGAGCAGTTCTTC
CDR3: CASSVGPGISYNEQFF

V: TRBV6-5
size: NA
J: TRBJ1-1
D: TRBD1
DNA: TGTGCCAGCAGTCTGAAACCGACAGGGTGGACTGAAGCTTTCTTT
CDR3: CASSLKPTGWTEAFF

V: TRBV10-3
size: NA
J: TRBJ1-1
D: TRBD1
DNA: TGTGCCATCAGTGAAGGACAGGGGGCACGGACTGAAGCTTTCTTT
CDR3: CAISEGQGARTEAFF

V: TRBV29-1
size: NA
J: TRBJ2-5
D: TRBD2
DNA: TGCAGCGTTCGATGGGGGGGGGAAGAGACCCAGTACTTC
CDR3: CSVRWGGEETQYF

V: TRBV6-1
size: NA
J: TRBJ1-2
D: NA
DNA: TGTGCCGGGTTAGACGGAACCTATGGCTACACCTTC
CDR3: CAGLDGTYGYTF

V: TRBV6-5
size: NA
J: TRBJ1-2
D: NA
DNA: TGTGCCAGCAGTTACGGATTCGGAGTTAACTATGGCTACACCTTC
CDR3: CASSYGFGVNYGYTF

V: TRBV30
size: NA
J: TRBJ2-7
D: NA
DNA: TGTGCCTCGGGACATAGCCACTCCTACGAGCAGTACTTC
CDR3: CASGHSHSYEQYF

V: TRBV10-2
size: once
J: TRBJ1-5
D: NA
DNA: TGCGCCAGCAGTCAGGGTGTGAATCAGCCCCAGCATTTT
CDR3: CASSQGVNQPQHF

V: TRBV7-9
size: NA
J: TRBJ1-2
D: NA
DNA: TGTGCCAGCAGCATCCGGGACACCGTTGAAAGGGGCTACACCTTC
CDR3: CASSIRDTVERGYTF

V: TRBV10-3
size: NA
J: TRBJ1-1
D: TRBD1
DNA: TGTGCCATCACTCAGGACAGGGAGGGGACTGAAGCTTTCTTT
CDR3: CAITQDREGTEAFF

V: TRBV7-6
size: NA
J: TRBJ2-7
D: TRBD1
DNA: TGTGCCAGCAGCTTAGGACAGGGGGCATGGGAGCAGTACTTC
CDR3: CASSLGQGAWEQYF

V: TRBV5-4
size: NA
J: TRBJ2-2
D: NA
DNA: TGTGCCAGCAGCTTGGCTCCTAGCGAATACACCGGGGAGCTGTTTTTT
CDR3: CASSLAPSEYTGELFF

V: TRBV19
size: once
J: TRBJ1-6
D: NA
DNA: TGTGCCCCACACACCGCGTATAATTCACCCCTCCACTTT
CDR3: CAPHTAYNSPLHF

V: TRBV11-3
size: NA
J: TRBJ2-1
D: TRBD1
DNA: TGTGCCAGCAGCTCCTCTAGACAGGGCGGGAATGAGCAGTTCTTC
CDR3: CASSSSRQGGNEQFF

V: TRBV2
size: NA
J: TRBJ2-7
D: NA
DNA: TGTGCCAGCAGTGAAGCATCACGGTTGCAGTACTTC
CDR3: CASSEASRLQYF

V: TRBV11-2
size: NA
J: TRBJ2-7
D: TRBD2
DNA: TGTGCCAGCAGCTTAGGAGGGGGACTAGCGAGCGAGCAGTACTTC
CDR3: CASSLGGGLASEQYF

V: TRBV28
size: NA
J: TRBJ2-2
D: NA
DNA: TGTGCCAGCAGTTCCCACCAGCTCGCCGGGGAGCTGTTTTTT
CDR3: CASSSHQLAGELFF

V: TRBV7-9
size: once
J: TRBJ1-4
D: NA
DNA: TGTGCCAGCAGCTCGGTTAATGAAAAACTGTTTTTT
CDR3: CASSSVNEKLFF

V: TRBV7-9
size: NA
J: TRBJ2-5
D: NA
DNA: TGTGCCAGCAGCCCAACCAATTGGGTGGAAGAGACCCAGTACTTC
CDR3: CASSPTNWVEETQYF

V: TRBV7-9
size: NA
J: TRBJ1-1
D: NA
DNA: TGTGCCAGCAGCTTACAGGAGAACACTGAAGCTTTCTTT
CDR3: CASSLQENTEAFF

V: TRBV6-1
size: NA
J: TRBJ2-7
D: NA
DNA: TGTGCCAGCAGTGAAGATAGGGCGCAGTACTTC
CDR3: CASSEDRAQYF

V: TRBV29-1
size: NA
J: TRBJ1-4
D: NA
DNA: TGCAGCGTTGGTGTCAGTAGGGATGAAAAACTGTTTTTT
CDR3: CSVGVSRDEKLFF

V: TRBV5-6
size: NA
J: TRBJ2-1
D: TRBD1
DNA: TGTGCCAGCAGCTTCGGGACAGGGGGAGCCTACAATGAGCAGTTCTTC
CDR3: CASSFGTGGAYNEQFF

V: TRBV6-4
size: NA
J: TRBJ1-2
D: NA
DNA: TGTGCCAGCACCCTTGGCGGGGTCAACTATGGCTACACCTTC
CDR3: CASTLGGVNYGYTF

V: TRBV10-3
size: NA
J: TRBJ1-2
D: NA
DNA: TGTGCCATCAGTGAACAGACTAACTATGGCTACACCTTC
CDR3: CAISEQTNYGYTF

V: TRBV28
size: NA
J: TRBJ1-1
D: NA
DNA: TGTGCCGTGATGAGGGTTGGGTTAAGAGTGAACACTGAAGCTTTCTTT
CDR3: CAVMRVGLRVNTEAFF

V: TRBV28
size: NA
J: TRBJ2-3
D: NA
DNA: TGTGCCAGCATTGGGGACGAAGATACGCAGTATTTT
CDR3: CASIGDEDTQYF

V: TRBV4-2
size: NA
J: TRBJ2-7
D: NA
DNA: TGTGCCAGCAGCCAAGTACGGGCGTACAGGGTCGACGAGCAGTACTTC
CDR3: CASSQVRAYRVDEQYF

V: TRBV7-3
size: NA
J: TRBJ1-1
D: TRBD1
DNA: TGTGCCAGCAGCTTCGACAGGGACACTGAAGCTTTCTTT
CDR3: CASSFDRDTEAFF

V: TRBV5-4
size: once
J: TRBJ1-2
D: NA
DNA: TGTGCCAGCAGCTTGGGATCCTCCGAACAGGGCTACACCTTC
CDR3: CASSLGSSEQGYTF

V: TRBV10-3
size: NA
J: TRBJ2-1
D: TRBD2
DNA: TGTGCCATCAGTGGTAGCGGGAGGGACAATGAGCAGTTCTTC
CDR3: CAISGSGRDNEQFF

V: TRBV28
size: NA
J: TRBJ2-7
D: NA
DNA: TGTGCCAGCACCGAGGGCAGAATCTCCTACGAGCAGTACTTC
CDR3: CASTEGRISYEQYF

V: TRBV6-1
size: once
J: TRBJ1-1
D: TRBD1
DNA: TGTGCCAGCAGTTCCCCGGGACAGGGTAACACTGAAGCTTTCTTT
CDR3: CASSSPGQGNTEAFF

V: TRBV9
size: NA
J: TRBJ2-2
D: NA
DNA: TGTGCCAGCAGCGTAGGCTTTGGGTCCAACACCGGGGAGCTGTTTTTT
CDR3: CASSVGFGSNTGELFF

V: TRBV29-1
size: NA
J: TRBJ2-1
D: TRBD2
DNA: TGCAGCGCGACACTAGCGGAGCAGTTCTTC
CDR3: CSATLAEQFF

V: TRBV9
size: few
J: TRBJ1-1
D: NA
DNA: TGTGCCAGCAGCGTAGGGCCCGAGAACACTGAAGCTTTCTTT
CDR3: CASSVGPENTEAFF

V: TRBV10-2
size: NA
J: TRBJ1-1
D: NA
DNA: TGCGCCAGCCGGCTGGGGGAGGGCACTGAAGCTTTCTTT
CDR3: CASRLGEGTEAFF

V: TRBV5-3
size: NA
J: TRBJ2-5
D: NA
DNA: TGTGCCAGAAGCTTGTACAGGGTGGACCAAGAGACCCAGTACTTC
CDR3: CARSLYRVDQETQYF

V: TRBV20-1
size: NA
J: TRBJ2-5
D: NA
DNA: TGCAGTATTGGCCAAGAGACCCAGTACTTC
CDR3: CSIGQETQYF

V: TRBV15
size: NA
J: TRBJ2-7
D: TRBD2
DNA: TGTGCCACCAGCCCCCGTCCGGGACTAGGTGCCGAGCAGTACTTC
CDR3: CATSPRPGLGAEQYF

V: TRBV4-3
size: NA
J: TRBJ2-3
D: TRBD2
DNA: TGCGCCAGCAGCTATAGCGGGGGGACTCCCACAGATACGCAGTATTTT
CDR3: CASSYSGGTPTDTQYF

V: TRBV28
size: NA
J: TRBJ2-7
D: NA
DNA: TGTGCCACCAGGGGGAGCGGGAGTTTCTACGAGCAGTACTTC
CDR3: CATRGSGSFYEQYF

V: TRBV19
size: NA
J: TRBJ2-1
D: NA
DNA: TGTGCCAGTAGTATGGGTCTCTACAATGAGCAGTTCTTC
CDR3: CASSMGLYNEQFF

V: TRBV11-2
size: NA
J: TRBJ2-5
D: TRBD1
DNA: TGTGCCAGCAGCAAAGGGACAGGGATAGGAGAGACCCAGTACTTC
CDR3: CASSKGTGIGETQYF

V: TRBV15
size: NA
J: TRBJ2-5
D: NA
DNA: TGTGCCACCAGCAGAGATAGGGGGGGAAACCAAGAGACCCAGTACTTC
CDR3: CATSRDRGGNQETQYF

V: TRBV10-3
size: NA
J: TRBJ1-1
D: TRBD1
DNA: TGTGCCATCAGTAGGGACAGGGGCGGTGGAGCTTTCTTT
CDR3: CAISRDRGGGAFF